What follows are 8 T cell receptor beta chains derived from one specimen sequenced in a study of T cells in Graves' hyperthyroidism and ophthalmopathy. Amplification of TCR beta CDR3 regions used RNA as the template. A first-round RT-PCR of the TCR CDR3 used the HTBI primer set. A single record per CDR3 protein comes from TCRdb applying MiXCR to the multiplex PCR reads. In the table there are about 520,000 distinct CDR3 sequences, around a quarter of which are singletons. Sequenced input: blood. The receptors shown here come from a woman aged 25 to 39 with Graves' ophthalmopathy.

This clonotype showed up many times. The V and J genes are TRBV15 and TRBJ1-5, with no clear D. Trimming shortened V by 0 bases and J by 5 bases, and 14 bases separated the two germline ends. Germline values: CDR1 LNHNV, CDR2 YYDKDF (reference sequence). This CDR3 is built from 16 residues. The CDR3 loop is CATSRDRGGWDQPQHF. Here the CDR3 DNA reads TGTGCCACCAGCAGAGATCGCGGAGGGTGGGATCAGCCCCAGCATTTT.

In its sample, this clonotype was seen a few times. CDR3 coding DNA: TGTGCCTGGAGTCAAGGACAAGAGACCCAGTACTTC. It yields the protein CAWSQGQETQYF. V and J are TRBV30 and TRBJ2-5; D remains unclear. The germline CDR1 and CDR2 sequences are GTSNPN and SVGIG (reference sequence). V lost 2 bases and J 2 bases, leaving 6 bases between the germline ends. The length of the CDR3 is 12 residues.

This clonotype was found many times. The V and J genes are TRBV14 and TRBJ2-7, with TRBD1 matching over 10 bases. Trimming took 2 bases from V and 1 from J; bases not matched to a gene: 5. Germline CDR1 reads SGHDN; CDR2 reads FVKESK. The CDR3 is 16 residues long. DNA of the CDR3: TGTGCCAGCAGCCAAATACCGGGACAGGGGTCCTACGAGCAGTACTTC. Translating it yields CASSQIPGQGSYEQYF.

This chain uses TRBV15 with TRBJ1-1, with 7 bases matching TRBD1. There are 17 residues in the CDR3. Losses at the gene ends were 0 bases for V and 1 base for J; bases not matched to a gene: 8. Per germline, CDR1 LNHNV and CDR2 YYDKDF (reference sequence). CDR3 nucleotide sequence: TGTGCCACCAGCAGAGACCCCAGGGGGTTAGGGAACACTGAAGCTTTCTTT. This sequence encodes CATSRDPRGLGNTEAFF.

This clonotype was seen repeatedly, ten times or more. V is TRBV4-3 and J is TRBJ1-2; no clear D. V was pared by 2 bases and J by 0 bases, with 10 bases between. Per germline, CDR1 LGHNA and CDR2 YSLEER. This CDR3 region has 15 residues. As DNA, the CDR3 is TGCGCCAGCAGCCAATATGGGGTCGCTAACTATGGCTACACCTTC. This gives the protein CASSQYGVANYGYTF.

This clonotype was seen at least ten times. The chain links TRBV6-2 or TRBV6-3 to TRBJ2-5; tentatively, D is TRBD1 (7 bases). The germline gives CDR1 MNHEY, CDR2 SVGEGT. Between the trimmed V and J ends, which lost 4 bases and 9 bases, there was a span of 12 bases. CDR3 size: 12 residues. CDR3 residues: CASSLQGEAQYF. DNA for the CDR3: TGTGCCAGCAGTTTGCAGGGGGAGGCCCAGTACTTC.

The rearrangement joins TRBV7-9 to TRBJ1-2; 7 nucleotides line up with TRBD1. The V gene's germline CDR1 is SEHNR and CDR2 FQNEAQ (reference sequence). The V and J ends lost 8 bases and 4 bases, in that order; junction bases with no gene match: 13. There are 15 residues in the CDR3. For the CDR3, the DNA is TGTGCCAGCGCGGGGGACAGTCTCTCAACCTATGGCTACACCTTC. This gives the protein CASAGDSLSTYGYTF.

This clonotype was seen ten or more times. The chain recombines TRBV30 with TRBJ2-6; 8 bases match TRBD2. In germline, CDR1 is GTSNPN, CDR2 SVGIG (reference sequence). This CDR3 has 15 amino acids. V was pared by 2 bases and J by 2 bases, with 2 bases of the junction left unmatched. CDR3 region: CAWSRGGAGANVLTF. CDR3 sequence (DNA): TGTGCCTGGAGTCGGGGGGGTGCTGGGGCCAACGTCCTGACTTTC. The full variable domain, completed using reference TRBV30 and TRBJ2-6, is SQTIHQWPATLVQPVGSPLSLECTVEGTSNPNLYWYRQAAGRGLQLLFYSVGIGQISSEVPQNLSASRPQDRQFILSSKKLLLSDSGFYLCAWSRGGAGANVLTFGAGSRLTVL.